Listed here are 13 T cell receptor beta chains from one sample, sequenced in a study of cytomegalovirus exposure and HLA in healthy donors. The PCR made use of 60 Vbeta and 13 Jbeta primers. Data came from immunoSEQ multiplex PCR; TCRdb stores just in-frame clones and leaves some out. The sample lists just over 150,000 clones; around 79% were seen once. Sequenced material: PBMCs. These receptor sequences come from a woman in her fifties or sixties in good health and CMV-seropositive.

The chain recombines TRBV7-9 with TRBJ1-5; 9 positions match TRBD1. The CDR3 consists of 17 residues. V shed 5 bases, J shed 0 bases, and the junction held 8 bases outside the gene matches. Germline V gene sequence: CDR1 SEHNR, CDR2 FQNEAQ (reference sequence). The CDR3 spells CASSRGQGSYSNQPQHF. As DNA, the CDR3 is TGTGCCAGCAGCCGCGGACAGGGGAGCTATAGCAATCAGCCCCAGCATTTT.

The rearrangement joins TRBV19 to TRBJ1-1; 11 nucleotides align to TRBD1. The germline gives CDR1 LNHDA, CDR2 SQIVND (reference sequence). The CDR3 is 13 residues long. Losses at the gene ends were 6 bases for V and 10 bases for J; bases not matched to a gene: 7. The CDR3 coding sequence is TGTGCCAGTAGAGATCTGGACAGGGGGCTAGCTTTCTTT. Amino acid sequence: CASRDLDRGLAFF.

CDR3 sequence (DNA): TGTGCCAGCAGTGAAGGAGGGCCCGAGGCGAGGCCCCAGCATTTT. Protein product: CASSEGGPEARPQHF. The rearrangement uses TRBV2 and TRBJ1-5, with D uncertain. Germline CDR1 SNHLY, CDR2 FYNNEI. Trimming cost V 1 base and J 9 bases, with 16 bases left between them. The CDR3 runs to 15 residues.

This rearrangement joins TRBV19 to TRBJ1-6; possible D gene TRBD1, 5 bases. CDR3 length: 14 residues. V shed 7 bases and J shed 8 bases, with 15 bases lying between them. Germline values: CDR1 LNHDA, CDR2 SQIVND (reference sequence). The CDR3 DNA follows: TGTGCCAGTACCTCCAGGGCAGGGTATTCACCCCTCCACTTT. It codes for CASTSRAGYSPLHF.

The rearrangement uses TRBV28 and TRBJ1-1, with D perhaps matching TRBD1 (6 bases). Trimming removed 5 bases at V and 0 bases at J, with 19 bases between. The CDR3 totals 17 residues. Per the germline V gene, CDR1 is MDHEN and CDR2 is SYDVKM. As DNA, the CDR3 is TGTGCCAGCAGTCTAGACGCCTCGACAGGAATGAACACTGAAGCTTTCTTT. Amino acid sequence: CASSLDASTGMNTEAFF.

The rearrangement joins TRBV18 to TRBJ1-6; D unresolved. This CDR3 has 14 amino acids. V lost 3 bases and J lost 6, with 9 bases in between. Germline-derived CDR1 and CDR2 are KGHSH and LQKENI. The CDR3 spells CASSPRTGNSPLHF. The DNA for the CDR3 is TGTGCCAGCTCACCTAGAACGGGTAATTCACCCCTCCACTTT.

This clone was recorded only once. The chain carries TRBV5-4 and TRBJ2-1; D might be TRBD2 (7 bases). The CDR3 has 15 residues. Looked up from germline, CDR1 is SGHNT and CDR2 is YYREEE (reference sequence). Trimming removed 2 bases from V and 7 bases from J, with 16 bases in between. The CDR3 region is CASSFGGGRSNEQFF. CDR3 DNA: TGTGCCAGCAGCTTTGGGGGGGGCCGGTCAAATGAGCAGTTCTTC.

The chain recombines TRBV4-1 with TRBJ2-2; a weak D match, TRBD1 (5 bases). The CDR3 spans 14 residues. The germline V and J ends were trimmed by 1 base and 5 bases, with 8 bases remaining between them. Germline CDR1 MGHRA, CDR2 YSYEKL. CDR3 DNA: TGCGCCAGCAGCCAAGTATCAGGGACCGGGGAGCTGTTTTTT. Translating gives CASSQVSGTGELFF.

The chain is built from TRBV5-4 and TRBJ2-3; 11 bases fit TRBD1. The CDR3 sequence is 15 residues long. The germline gives CDR1 SGHNT, CDR2 YYREEE (reference sequence). V gave up 2 bases and J gave up 6 bases; unmatched junction bases: 5. This CDR3 reads CASSFPGQGGDTQYF. Here the CDR3 DNA reads TGTGCCAGCAGCTTTCCGGGACAGGGGGGGGATACGCAGTATTTT.

On this clone: Other nucleotide sequences from this sample produce the same CDR3. The V gene is TRBV2, the J gene TRBJ2-7, with 8 bases lining up with TRBD1. CDR3 length equals 12 residues. After removal of 6 bases from V and 3 bases from J, the junction contained 1 base not matched to a gene. Per the germline V gene, CDR1 is SNHLY and CDR2 is FYNNEI. CDR3 nucleotide sequence: TGTGCCAGCAGAGACAGGGGCTACGAGCAGTACTTC. Protein product: CASRDRGYEQYF.

This clone has more than one count but fewer than ten. J is TRBJ1-1 and V is TRBV19, with 7 bases that match TRBD1. Germline V gene lookup returns CDR1 LNHDA and CDR2 SQIVND (reference sequence). CDR3 length: 14 amino acids. The V gene end was trimmed by 4 bases and the J gene end by 0 bases; junction bases not matched to a gene: 2. The CDR3 region has the DNA TGTGCCAGTAGTACGACAGGGATGAACACTGAAGCTTTCTTT. This gives the protein CASSTTGMNTEAFF.

About this clone itself: Other DNA sequences in this specimen translate into the identical CDR3. The chain employs TRBV9 and TRBJ1-2; TRBD1 aligns across 9 bases. After removal of 3 bases from V and 8 bases from J, the junction contained 5 bases not matched to a gene. Germline V gene data show CDR1 as SGDLS and CDR2 as YYNGEE. This CDR3 spans 13 amino acids. CDR3 sequence (DNA): TGTGCCAGCAGCGCGGGGACAGGGCGCGGCTACACCTTC. Its protein is CASSAGTGRGYTF.

V and J are TRBV15 and TRBJ2-5; 8 bases are shared with TRBD2. The CDR3 has 13 amino acids. The J segment lost 5 bases and the V segment lost 3 bases, leaving 2 bases of the junction unmatched. Per the germline V gene, CDR1 is LNHNV and CDR2 is YYDKDF (reference sequence). CDR3 residues: CATSSRLAETQYF. CDR3 sequence (DNA): TGTGCCACCAGCAGTAGACTAGCGGAGACCCAGTACTTC.